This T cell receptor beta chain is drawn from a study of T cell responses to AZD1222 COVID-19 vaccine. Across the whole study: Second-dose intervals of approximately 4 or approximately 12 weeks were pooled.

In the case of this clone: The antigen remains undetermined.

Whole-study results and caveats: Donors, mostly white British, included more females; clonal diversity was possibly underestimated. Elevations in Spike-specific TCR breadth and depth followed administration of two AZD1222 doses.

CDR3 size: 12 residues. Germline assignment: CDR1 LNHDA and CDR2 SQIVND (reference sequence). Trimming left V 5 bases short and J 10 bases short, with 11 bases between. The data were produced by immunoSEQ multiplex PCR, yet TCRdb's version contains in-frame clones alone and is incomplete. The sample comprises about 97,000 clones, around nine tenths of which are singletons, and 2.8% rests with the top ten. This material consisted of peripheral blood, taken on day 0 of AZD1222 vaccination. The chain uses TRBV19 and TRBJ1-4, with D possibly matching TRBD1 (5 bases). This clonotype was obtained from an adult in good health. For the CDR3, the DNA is TGTGCCAGTAGTCAACGAAGGGGAAAACTGTTTTTT. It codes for CASSQRRGKLFF.